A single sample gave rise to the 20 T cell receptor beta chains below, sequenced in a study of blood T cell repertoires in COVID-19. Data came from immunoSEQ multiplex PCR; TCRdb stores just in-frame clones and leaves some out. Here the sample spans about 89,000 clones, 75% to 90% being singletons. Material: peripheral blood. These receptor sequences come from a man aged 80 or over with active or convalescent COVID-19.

DNA of the CDR3: TGTGCCAGCACCGGCGGGAACACTGAAGCTTTCTTT. Its translation is CASTGGNTEAFF. V is TRBV12-3 or TRBV12-4 and J is TRBJ1-1; D ambiguous. Trimming took off 7 bases at V and 1 base at J, with 7 bases between the two ends. The CDR3 extends over 12 amino acids.

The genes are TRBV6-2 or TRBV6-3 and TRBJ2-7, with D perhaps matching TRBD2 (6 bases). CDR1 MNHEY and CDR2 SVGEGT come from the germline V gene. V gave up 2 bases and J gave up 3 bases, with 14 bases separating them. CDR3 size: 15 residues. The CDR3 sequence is CASSYPLRRDYEQYF. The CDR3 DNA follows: TGTGCCAGCAGTTACCCCCTGAGGAGGGACTACGAGCAGTACTTC.

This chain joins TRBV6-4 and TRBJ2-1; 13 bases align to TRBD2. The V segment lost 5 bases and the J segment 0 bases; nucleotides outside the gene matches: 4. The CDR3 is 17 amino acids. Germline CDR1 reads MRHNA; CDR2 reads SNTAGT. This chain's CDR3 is CASSPRLAGGSYNEQFF. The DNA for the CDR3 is TGTGCCAGCAGTCCAAGACTAGCGGGAGGCTCCTACAATGAGCAGTTCTTC.

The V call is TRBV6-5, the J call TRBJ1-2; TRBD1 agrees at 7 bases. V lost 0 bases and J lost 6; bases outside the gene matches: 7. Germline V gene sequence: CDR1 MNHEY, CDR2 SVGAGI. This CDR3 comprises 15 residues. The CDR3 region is CASSYSRGQIDGYTF. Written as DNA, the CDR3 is TGTGCCAGCAGTTACTCGAGGGGGCAAATCGATGGCTACACCTTC.

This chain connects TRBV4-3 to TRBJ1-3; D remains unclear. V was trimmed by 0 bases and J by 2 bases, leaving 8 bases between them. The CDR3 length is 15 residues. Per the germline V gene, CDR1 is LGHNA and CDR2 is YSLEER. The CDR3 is CASSQDLYTGNTIYF. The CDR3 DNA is TGCGCCAGCAGCCAAGATCTGTATACTGGAAACACCATATATTTT.

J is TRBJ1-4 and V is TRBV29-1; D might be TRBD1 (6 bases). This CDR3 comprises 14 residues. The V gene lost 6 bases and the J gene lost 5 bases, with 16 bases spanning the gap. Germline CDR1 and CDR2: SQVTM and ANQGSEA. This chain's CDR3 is CSVRRTERNEKLFF. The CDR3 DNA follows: TGCAGCGTCCGTCGGACAGAGCGGAATGAAAAACTGTTTTTT.

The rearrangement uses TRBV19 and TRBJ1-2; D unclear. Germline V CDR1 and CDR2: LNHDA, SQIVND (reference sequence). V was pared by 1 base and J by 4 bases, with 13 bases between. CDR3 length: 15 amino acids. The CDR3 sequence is CASSIGGNQPYGYTF. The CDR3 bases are TGTGCCAGTAGTATAGGAGGAAATCAGCCCTATGGCTACACCTTC.

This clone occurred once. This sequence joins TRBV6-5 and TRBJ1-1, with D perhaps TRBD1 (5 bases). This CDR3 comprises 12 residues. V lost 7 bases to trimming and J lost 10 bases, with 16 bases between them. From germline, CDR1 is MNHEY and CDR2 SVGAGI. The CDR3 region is CASKGTRGLAFF. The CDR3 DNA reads TGTGCCAGCAAAGGGACTAGGGGACTAGCTTTCTTT.

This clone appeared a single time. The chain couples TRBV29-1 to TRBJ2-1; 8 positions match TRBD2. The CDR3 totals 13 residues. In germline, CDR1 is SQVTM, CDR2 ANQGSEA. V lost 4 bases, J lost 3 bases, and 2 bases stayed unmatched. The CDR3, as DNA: TGCAGCGTTGGCGGGAGGAACTACAATGAGCAGTTCTTC. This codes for CSVGGRNYNEQFF.

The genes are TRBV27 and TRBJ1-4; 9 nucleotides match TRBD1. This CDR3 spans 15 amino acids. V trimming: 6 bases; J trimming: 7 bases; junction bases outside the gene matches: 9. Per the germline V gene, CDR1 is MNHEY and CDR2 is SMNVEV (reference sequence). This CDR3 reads CASRPVGQGSEKLFF. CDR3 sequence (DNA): TGTGCCAGCAGACCAGTGGGACAGGGCAGTGAAAAACTGTTTTTT. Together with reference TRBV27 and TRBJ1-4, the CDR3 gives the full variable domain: EAQVTQNPRYLITVTGKKLTVTCSQNMNHEYMSWYRQDPGLGLRQIYYSMNVEVTDKGDVPEGYKVSRKEKRNFPLILESPSPNQTSLYFCASRPVGQGSEKLFFGSGTQLSVL.

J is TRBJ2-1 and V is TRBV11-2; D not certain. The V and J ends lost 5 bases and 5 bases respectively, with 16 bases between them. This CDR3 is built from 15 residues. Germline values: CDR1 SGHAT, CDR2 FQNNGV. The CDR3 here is CASSRGRAIHNEQFF. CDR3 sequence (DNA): TGTGCCAGCAGCCGAGGTCGAGCTATCCACAATGAGCAGTTCTTC.

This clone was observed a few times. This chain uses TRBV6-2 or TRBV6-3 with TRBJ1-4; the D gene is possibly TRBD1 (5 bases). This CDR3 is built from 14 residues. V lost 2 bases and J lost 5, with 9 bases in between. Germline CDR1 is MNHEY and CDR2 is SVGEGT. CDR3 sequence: CASSYRQRNEKLFF. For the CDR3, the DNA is TGTGCCAGCAGTTACCGACAGAGAAATGAAAAACTGTTTTTT.

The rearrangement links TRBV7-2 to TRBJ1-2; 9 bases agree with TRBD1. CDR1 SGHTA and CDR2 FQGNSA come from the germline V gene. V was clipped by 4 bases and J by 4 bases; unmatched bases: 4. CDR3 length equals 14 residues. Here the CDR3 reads CASSSTGGSYGYTF. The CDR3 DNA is TGTGCCAGCAGCTCAACAGGGGGCTCCTATGGCTACACCTTC.

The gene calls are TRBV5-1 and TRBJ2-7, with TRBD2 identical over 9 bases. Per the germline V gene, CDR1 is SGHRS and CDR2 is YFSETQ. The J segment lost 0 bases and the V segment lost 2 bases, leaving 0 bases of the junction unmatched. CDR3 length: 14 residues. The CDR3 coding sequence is TGCGCCAGCAGCTTTAGCGGGAGCTCCTACGAGCAGTACTTC. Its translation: CASSFSGSSYEQYF.

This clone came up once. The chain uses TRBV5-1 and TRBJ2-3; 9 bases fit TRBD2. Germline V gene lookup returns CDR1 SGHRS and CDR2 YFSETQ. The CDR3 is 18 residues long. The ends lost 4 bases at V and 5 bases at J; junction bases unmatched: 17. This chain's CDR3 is CASSPRVSGSTRGDTQYF. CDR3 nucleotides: TGCGCCAGCAGCCCTCGTGTTAGCGGGAGCACCCGTGGAGATACGCAGTATTTT.

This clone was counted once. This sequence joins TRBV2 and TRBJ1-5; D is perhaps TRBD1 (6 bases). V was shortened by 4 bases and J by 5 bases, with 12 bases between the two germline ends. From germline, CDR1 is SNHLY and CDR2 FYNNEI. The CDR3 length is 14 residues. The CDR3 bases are TGTGCCAGCAGTGGAGGTTACAGGGATCAGCCCCAGCATTTT. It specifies CASSGGYRDQPQHF.

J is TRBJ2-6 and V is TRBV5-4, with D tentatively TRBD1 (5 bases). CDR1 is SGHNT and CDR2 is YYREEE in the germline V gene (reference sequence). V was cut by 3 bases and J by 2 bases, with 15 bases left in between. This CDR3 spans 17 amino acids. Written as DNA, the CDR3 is TGTGCCAGCAGCTCCAGGGCGACCGACACTGGGGCCAACGTCCTGACTTTC. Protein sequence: CASSSRATDTGANVLTF.

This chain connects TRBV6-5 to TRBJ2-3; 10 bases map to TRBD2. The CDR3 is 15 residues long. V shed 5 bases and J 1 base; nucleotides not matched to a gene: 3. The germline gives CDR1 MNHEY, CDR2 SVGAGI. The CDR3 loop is CASSRTSGRTDTQYF. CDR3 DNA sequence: TGTGCCAGCAGTCGGACTAGCGGTCGCACAGATACGCAGTATTTT.

DNA of the CDR3: TGTGCCAGCAGTGGACAGGGCAATCAGCCCCAGCATTTT. This codes for CASSGQGNQPQHF. The rearrangement links TRBV28 to TRBJ1-5; TRBD1 aligns across 7 bases. This CDR3 contains 13 residues. After removal of 5 bases from V and 2 bases from J, the junction contained 0 bases not matched to a gene. Germline CDR1 and CDR2: MDHEN and SYDVKM. Filled out from reference TRBV28 and TRBJ1-5, the complete variable domain reads DVKVTQSSRYLVKRTGEKVFLECVQDMDHENMFWYRQDPGLGLRLIYFSYDVKMKEKGDIPEGYSVSREKKERFSLILESASTNQTSMYLCASSGQGNQPQHFGDGTRLSIL.

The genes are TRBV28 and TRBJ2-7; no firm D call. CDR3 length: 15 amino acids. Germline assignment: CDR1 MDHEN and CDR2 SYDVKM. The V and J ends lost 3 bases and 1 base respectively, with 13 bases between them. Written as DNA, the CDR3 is TGTGCCAGCAGTTTTATCCGTTTACAGTCCTACGAGCAGTACTTC. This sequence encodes CASSFIRLQSYEQYF.